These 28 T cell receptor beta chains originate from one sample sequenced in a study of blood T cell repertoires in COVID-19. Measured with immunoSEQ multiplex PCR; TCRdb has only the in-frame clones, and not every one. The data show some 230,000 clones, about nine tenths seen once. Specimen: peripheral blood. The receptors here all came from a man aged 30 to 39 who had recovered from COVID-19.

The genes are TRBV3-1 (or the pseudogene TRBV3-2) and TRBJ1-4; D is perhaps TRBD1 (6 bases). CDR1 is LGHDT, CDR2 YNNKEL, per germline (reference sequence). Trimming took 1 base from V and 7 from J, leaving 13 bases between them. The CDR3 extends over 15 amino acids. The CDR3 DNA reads TGTGCCAGCAGCCAAGTCGCTCAGGGGAGTGAAAAACTGTTTTTT. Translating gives CASSQVAQGSEKLFF.

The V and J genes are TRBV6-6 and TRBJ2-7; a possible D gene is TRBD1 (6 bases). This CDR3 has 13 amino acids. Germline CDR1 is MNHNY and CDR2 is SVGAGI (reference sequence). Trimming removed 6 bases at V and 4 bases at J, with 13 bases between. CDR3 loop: CASRRRTGYEQYF. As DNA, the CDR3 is TGTGCCAGCAGGCGACGAACAGGGTACGAGCAGTACTTC.

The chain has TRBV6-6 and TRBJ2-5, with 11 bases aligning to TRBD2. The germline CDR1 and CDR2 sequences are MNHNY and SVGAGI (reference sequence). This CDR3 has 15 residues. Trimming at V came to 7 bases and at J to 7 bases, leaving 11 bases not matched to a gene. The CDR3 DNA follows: TGTGCCAGCACAGTAGCGGGGGGGCCAATCTTGACCCAGTACTTC. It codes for CASTVAGGPILTQYF.

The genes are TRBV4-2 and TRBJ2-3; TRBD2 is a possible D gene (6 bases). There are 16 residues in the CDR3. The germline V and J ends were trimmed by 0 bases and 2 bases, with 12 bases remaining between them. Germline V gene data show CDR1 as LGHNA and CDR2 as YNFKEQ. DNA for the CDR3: TGTGCCAGCAGCCAAGATTACGGCGGGATCACAGATACGCAGTATTTT. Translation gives CASSQDYGGITDTQYF.

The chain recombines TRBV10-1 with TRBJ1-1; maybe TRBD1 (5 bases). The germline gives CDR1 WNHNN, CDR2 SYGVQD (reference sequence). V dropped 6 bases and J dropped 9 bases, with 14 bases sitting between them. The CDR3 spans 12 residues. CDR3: CASSPGAGKAFF. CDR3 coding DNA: TGCGCCAGCAGCCCGGGAGCAGGGAAAGCTTTCTTT.

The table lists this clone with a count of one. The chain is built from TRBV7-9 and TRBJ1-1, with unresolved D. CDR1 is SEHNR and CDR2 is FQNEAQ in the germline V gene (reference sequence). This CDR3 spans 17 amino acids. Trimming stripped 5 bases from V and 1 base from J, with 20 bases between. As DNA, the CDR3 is TGTGCCAGCAGCCCGCCGGGTATGGCCATCCGGAACACTGAAGCTTTCTTT. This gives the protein CASSPPGMAIRNTEAFF.

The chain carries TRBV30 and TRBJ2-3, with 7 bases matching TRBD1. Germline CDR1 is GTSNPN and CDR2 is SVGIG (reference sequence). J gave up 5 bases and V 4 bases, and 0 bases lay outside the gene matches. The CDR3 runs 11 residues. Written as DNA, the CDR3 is TGTGCCTGGACAGGGGGAGATACGCAGTATTTT. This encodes CAWTGGDTQYF.

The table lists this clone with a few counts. The CDR3 is CATWGGTGATDTQYF. The CDR3 DNA reads TGTGCCACCTGGGGCGGGACAGGGGCAACAGATACGCAGTATTTT. V and J are TRBV19 and TRBJ2-3; 10 bases agree with TRBD1. V was pared by 10 bases and J by 3 bases, with 10 bases of the junction left unmatched. CDR1 LNHDA and CDR2 SQIVND come from the germline V gene (reference sequence). The CDR3 loop spans 15 amino acids.

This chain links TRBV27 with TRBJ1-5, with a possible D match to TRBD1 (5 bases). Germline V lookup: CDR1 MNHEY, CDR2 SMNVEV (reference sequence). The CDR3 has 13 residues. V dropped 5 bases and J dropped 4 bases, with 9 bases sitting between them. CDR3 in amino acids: CASSGQLNQPQHF. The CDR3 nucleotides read TGTGCCAGCAGTGGACAACTGAATCAGCCCCAGCATTTT.

CDR3 region: CASSFRGYSTDAYNEQFF. CDR3 sequence (DNA): TGTGCCAGCAGCTTCCGGGGGTATAGCACAGATGCGTACAATGAGCAGTTCTTC. The chain recombines TRBV9 with TRBJ2-1; a possible D gene is TRBD2 (6 bases). V was shortened by 4 bases and J by 4 bases, with 24 bases between the two germline ends. This CDR3 has 18 amino acids. Germline lookup yields CDR1 SGDLS and CDR2 YYNGEE.

This chain's CDR3 is CATSDLVDRENIQYF. DNA for the CDR3: TGTGCCACCAGTGATTTGGTTGACAGGGAGAACATTCAGTACTTC. The gene calls are TRBV24-1 and TRBJ2-4, with 7 positions matching TRBD1. Trimming at V came to 0 bases and at J to 7 bases, leaving 5 bases not matched to a gene. Germline CDR1 and CDR2: KGHDR and SFDVKD. The CDR3 totals 15 residues.

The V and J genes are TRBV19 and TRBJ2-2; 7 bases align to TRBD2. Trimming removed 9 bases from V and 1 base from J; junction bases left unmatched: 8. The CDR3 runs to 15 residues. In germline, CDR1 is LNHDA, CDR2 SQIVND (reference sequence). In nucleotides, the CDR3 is TGTGCCAGCCGGGAGGACCCAGGGAACACCGGGGAGCTGTTTTTT. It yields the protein CASREDPGNTGELFF.

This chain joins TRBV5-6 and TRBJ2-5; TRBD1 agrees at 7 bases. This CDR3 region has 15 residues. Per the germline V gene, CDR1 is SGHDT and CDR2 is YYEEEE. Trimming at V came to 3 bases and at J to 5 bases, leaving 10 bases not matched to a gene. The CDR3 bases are TGTGCCAGCAGCTCCGTAGAAGGGGGCTCGGAGACCCAGTACTTC. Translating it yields CASSSVEGGSETQYF. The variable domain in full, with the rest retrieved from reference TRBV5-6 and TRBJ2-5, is DAGVTQSPTHLIKTRGQQVTLRCSPKSGHDTVSWYQQALGQGPQFIFQYYEEEERQRGNFPDRFSGHQFPNYSSELNVNALLLGDSALYLCASSSVEGGSETQYFGPGTRLLVL.

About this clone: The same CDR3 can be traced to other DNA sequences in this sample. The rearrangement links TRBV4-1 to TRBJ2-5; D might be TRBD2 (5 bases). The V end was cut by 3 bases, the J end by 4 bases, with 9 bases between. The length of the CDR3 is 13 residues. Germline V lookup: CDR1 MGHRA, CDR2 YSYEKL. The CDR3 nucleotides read TGCGCCAGCAGCCAGGCAGGAGGAGAGACCCAGTACTTC. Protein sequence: CASSQAGGETQYF.

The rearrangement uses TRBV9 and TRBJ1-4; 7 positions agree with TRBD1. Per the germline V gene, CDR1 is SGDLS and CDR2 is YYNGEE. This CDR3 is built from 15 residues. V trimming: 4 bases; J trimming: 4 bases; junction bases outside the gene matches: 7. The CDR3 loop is CASSLRQGLNEKLFF. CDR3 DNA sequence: TGTGCCAGCAGCCTTCGACAGGGCCTTAATGAAAAACTGTTTTTT.

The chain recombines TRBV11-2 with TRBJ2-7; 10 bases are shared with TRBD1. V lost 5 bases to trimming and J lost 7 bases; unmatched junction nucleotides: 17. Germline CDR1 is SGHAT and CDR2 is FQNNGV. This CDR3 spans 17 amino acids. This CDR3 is CASSLLLPGQGTQEQYF. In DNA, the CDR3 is TGTGCCAGCAGCCTACTACTACCGGGACAGGGGACCCAGGAGCAGTACTTC.

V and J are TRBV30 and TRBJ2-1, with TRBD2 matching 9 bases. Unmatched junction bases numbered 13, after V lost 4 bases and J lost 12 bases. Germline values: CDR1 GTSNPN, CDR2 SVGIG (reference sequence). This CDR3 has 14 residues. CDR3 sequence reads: CAWTAGTSLRGQFF. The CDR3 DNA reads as TGTGCCTGGACCGCCGGGACTAGCTTACGTGGGCAGTTCTTC.

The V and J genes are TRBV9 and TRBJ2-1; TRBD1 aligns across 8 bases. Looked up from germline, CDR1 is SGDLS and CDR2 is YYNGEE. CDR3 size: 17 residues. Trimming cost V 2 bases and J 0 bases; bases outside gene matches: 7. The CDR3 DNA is TGTGCCAGCAGCGTGGACAGGGCCATTCCCTCCTACAATGAGCAGTTCTTC. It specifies CASSVDRAIPSYNEQFF.

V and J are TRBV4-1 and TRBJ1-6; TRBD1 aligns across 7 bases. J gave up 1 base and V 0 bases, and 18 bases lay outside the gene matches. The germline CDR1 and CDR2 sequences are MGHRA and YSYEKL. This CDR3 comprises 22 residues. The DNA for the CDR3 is TGCGCCAGCAGCCAAGATTGGGGACAGCAAGGTGGGATAAGATCCTATAATTCACCCCTCCACTTT. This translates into CASSQDWGQQGGIRSYNSPLHF.

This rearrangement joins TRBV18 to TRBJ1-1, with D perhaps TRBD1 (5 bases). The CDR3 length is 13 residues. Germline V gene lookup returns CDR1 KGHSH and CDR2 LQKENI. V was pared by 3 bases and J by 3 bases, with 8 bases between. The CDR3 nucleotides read TGTGCCAGCTCACCGATGACAGACACTGAAGCTTTCTTT. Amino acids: CASSPMTDTEAFF.

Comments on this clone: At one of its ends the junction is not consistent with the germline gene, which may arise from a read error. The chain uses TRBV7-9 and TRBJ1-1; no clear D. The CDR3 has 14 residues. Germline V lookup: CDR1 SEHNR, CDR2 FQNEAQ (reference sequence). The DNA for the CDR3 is TGTGCCAGCAGTTTAGCGGTGCGGGGCACTGAAGCTTTCTTT. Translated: CASSLAVRGTEAFF. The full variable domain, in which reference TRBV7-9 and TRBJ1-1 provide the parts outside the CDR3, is DTGVSQNPRHKITKRGQNVTFRCDPISEHNRLYWYRQTLGQGPEFLTYFQNEAQLEKSRLLSDRFSAERPKGSFSTLEIQRTEQGDSAMYLCASSLAVRGTEAFFGQGTRLTVV.

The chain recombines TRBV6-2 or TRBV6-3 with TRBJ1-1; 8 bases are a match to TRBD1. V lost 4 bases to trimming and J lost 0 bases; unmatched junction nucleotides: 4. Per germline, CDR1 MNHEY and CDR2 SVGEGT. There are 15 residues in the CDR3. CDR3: CASSSLGQVNTEAFF. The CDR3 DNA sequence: TGTGCCAGCAGTTCCTTGGGACAGGTGAACACTGAAGCTTTCTTT.

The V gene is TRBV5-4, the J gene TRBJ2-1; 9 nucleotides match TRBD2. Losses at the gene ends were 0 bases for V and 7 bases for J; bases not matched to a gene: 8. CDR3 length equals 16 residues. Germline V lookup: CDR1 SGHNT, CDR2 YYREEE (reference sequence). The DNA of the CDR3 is TGTGCCAGCAGCTTGGGCGCCAGCGGGGGGTGGAATGAGCAGTTCTTC. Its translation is CASSLGASGGWNEQFF.

This chain's CDR3 is CASSQDQASREQYF. The CDR3, as DNA: TGTGCCAGCAGCCAAGATCAGGCCAGCCGAGAGCAGTACTTC. The chain links TRBV3-1 (or the pseudogene TRBV3-2) to TRBJ2-7; D not resolved. Germline V gives CDR1 LGHDT, CDR2 YNNKEL (reference sequence). CDR3 length equals 14 residues. The V end was cut by 0 bases, the J end by 7 bases, with 13 bases between.

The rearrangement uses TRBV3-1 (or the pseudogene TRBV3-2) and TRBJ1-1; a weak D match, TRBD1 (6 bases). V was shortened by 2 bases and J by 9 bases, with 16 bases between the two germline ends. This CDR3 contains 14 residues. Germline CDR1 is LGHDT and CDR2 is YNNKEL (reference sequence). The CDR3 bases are TGTGCCAGCAGCCAATCCTCTCGGGGGGGCCAAGCTTTCTTT. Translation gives CASSQSSRGGQAFF.

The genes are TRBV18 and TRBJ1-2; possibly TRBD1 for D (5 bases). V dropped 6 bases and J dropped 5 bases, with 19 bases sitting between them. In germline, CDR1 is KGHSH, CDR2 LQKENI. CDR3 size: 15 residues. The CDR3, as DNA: TGTGCCAGCTCCCCCCTAGAAGGGGTTGAGTATGGCTACACCTTC. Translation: CASSPLEGVEYGYTF.

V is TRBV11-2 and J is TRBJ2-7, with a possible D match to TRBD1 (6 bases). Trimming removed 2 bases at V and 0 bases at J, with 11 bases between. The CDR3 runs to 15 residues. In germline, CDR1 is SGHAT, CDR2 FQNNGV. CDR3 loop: CASSLLRGGSYEQYF. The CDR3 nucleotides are TGTGCCAGCAGCTTATTAAGAGGGGGCTCCTACGAGCAGTACTTC.

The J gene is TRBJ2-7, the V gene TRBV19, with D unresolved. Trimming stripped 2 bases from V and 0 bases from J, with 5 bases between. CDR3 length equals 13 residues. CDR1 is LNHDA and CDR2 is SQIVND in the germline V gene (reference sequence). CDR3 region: CASSIWASYEQYF. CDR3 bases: TGTGCCAGTAGTATATGGGCCTCCTACGAGCAGTACTTC.